This T cell receptor (beta chain) was documented in a study of identical twins. Addition of a universal primer site occurred through template switching, and cDNA carried unique molecular identifiers. One entry per CDR3 protein, called by TCRdb with MiXCR from the 5' RACE reads. Seen here are 410,000 or so distinct CDR3 sequences, around 18% observed once, and the top ten hold more than 10%. This clonotype was detected only a few times. V shed 1 base, J shed 5 bases, and the junction held 3 bases outside the gene matches. Germline V gene sequence: CDR1 SGHTA, CDR2 FQGNSA. The CDR3 spans 16 residues. The sequence came from a man between 45 and 60 years old in good health. This chain uses TRBV7-2 with TRBJ2-5; 14 bases are shared with TRBD2. The specimen was naive T cells sorted from blood. The CDR3 protein is CASSLVGLAGVETQYF. In DNA, the CDR3 is TGTGCCAGCAGCTTAGTGGGACTAGCGGGGGTGGAGACCCAGTACTTC.